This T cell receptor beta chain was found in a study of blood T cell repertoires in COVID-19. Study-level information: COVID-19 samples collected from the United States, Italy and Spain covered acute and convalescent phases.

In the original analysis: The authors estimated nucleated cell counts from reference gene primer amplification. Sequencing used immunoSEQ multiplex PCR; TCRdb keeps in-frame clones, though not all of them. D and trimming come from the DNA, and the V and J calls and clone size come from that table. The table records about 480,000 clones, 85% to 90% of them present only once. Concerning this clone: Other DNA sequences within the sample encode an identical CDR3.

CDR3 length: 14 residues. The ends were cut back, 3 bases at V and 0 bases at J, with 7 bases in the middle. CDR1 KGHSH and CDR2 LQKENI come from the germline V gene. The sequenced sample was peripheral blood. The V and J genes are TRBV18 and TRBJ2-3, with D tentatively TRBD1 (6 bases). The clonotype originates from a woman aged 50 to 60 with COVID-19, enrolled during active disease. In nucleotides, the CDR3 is TGTGCCAGCTCACCTGGACAGAGCACAGATACGCAGTATTTT. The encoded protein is CASSPGQSTDTQYF. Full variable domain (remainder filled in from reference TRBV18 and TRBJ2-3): NAGVMQNPRHLVRRRGQEARLRCSPMKGHSHVYWYRQLPEEGLKFMVYLQKENIIDESGMPKERFSAEFPKEGPSILRIQQVVRGDSAAYFCASSPGQSTDTQYFGPGTRLTVL.